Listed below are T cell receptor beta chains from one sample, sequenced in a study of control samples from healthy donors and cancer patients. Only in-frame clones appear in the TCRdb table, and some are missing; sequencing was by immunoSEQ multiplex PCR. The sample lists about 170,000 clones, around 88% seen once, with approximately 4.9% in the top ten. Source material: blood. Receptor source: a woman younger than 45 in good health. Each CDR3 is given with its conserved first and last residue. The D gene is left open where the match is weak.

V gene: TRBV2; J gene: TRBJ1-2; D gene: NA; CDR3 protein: CASSVNRAGLSGYTF
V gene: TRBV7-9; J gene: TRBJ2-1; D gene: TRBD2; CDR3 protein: CASSLVGSGSYNEQFF
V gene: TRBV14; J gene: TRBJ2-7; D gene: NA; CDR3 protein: CASSYSTYEQYF
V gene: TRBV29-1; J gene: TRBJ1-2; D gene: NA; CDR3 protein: CSVDPGYGYTF
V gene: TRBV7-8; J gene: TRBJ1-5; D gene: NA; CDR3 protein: CASSLGTHSNQPQHF
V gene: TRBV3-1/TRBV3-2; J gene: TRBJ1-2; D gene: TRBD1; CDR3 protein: CASSPGQFYGYTF
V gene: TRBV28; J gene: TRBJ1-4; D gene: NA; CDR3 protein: CASSLWGTGRNEKLFF
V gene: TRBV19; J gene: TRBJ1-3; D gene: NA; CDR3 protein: CVGGTGNTIYF
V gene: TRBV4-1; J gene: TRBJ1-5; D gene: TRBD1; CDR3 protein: CASSRTGTANQPQHF
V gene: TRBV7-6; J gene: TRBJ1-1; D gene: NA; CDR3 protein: CASSRYSGGFPEAFF
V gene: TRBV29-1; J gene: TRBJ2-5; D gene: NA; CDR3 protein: CSAGRLGGETQYF
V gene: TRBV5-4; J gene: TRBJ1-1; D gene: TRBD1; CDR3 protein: CASSARTGVPEAFF
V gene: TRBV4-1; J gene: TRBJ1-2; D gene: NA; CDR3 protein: CASSQDRVQGEYGYTF
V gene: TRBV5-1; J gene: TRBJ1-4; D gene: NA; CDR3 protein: CASSSGTANEKLFF
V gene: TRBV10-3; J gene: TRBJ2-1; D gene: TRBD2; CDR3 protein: CATPGQTSGYNEQFF
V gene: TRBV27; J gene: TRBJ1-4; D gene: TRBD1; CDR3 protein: CASSSTGGTNEKLFF
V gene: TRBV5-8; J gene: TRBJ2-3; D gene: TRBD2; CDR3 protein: CASSSDGASGRHTQYF
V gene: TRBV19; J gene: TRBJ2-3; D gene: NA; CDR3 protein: CASSVGLAPNTQYF
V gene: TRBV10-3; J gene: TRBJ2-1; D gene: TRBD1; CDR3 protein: CAITPDRGVYNEQFF
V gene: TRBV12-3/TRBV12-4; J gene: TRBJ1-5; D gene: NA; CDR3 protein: CASSPGERPQHF
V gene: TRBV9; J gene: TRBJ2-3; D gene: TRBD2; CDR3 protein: CASSDRLAPGDTQYF
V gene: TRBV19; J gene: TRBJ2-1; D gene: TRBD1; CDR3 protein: CASSIKGTGGYEQFF
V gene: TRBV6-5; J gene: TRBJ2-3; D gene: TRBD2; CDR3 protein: CASSRLAGVADTQYF
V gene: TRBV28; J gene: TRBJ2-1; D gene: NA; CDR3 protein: CASSFAGLSYNEQFF
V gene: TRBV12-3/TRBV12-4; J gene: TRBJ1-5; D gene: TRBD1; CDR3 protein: CASSGQGGQPQHF
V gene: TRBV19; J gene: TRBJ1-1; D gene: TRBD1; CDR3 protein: CASSIRTGTEAFF
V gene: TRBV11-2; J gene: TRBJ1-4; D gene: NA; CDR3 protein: CASSLVWGGPATNEKLFF
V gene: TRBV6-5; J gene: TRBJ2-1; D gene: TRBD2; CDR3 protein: CATHRLARYNEQFF
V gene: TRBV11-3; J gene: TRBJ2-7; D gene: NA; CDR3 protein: CASSPGASYEQYF
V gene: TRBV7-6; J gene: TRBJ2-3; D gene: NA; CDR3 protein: CASSLADTDTQYF
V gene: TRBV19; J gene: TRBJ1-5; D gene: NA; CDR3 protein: CASSSYPNQPQHF
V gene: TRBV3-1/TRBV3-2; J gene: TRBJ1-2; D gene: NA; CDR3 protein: CASSQVQNYGYTF
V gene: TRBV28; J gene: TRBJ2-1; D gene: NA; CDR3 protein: CASIKTSPDEQFF
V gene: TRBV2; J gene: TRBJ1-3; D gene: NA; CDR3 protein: CASSELGAGNTIYF
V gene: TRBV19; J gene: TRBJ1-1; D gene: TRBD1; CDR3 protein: CASSIEGGREAFF
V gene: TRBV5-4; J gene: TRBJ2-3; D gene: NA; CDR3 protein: CASSRATGGSSTDTQYF
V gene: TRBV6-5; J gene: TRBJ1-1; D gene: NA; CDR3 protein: CASNGAQGTEAFF
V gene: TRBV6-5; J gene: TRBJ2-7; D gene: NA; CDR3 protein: CASSYRSFGLYEQYF
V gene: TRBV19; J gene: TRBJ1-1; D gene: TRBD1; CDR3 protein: CASSGWDRTTGEAFF
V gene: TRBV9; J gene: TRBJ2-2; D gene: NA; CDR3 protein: CASSVRQRDTGELFF
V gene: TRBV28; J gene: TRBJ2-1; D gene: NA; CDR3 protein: CASAKTSSSYNEQFF
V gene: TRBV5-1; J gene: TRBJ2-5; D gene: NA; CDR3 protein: CASSLQETQYF
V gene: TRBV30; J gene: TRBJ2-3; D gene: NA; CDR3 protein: CAWRFADTQYF
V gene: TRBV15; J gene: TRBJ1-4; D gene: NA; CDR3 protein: CATSRDYAGTVEKLFF
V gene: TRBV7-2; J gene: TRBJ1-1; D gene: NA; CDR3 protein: CASGGQLNTEAFF
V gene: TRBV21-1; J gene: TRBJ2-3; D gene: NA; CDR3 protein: CASSHTDTDTQYF
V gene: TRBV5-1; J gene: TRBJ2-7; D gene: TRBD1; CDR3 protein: CASSLTGTGEQYF
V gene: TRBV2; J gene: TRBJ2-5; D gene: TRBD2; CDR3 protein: CASRSPSGGSQETQYF
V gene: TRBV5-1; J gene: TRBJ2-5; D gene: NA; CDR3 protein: CASSLSPGNQETQYF
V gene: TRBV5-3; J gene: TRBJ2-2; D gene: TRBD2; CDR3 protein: CARSGGGMDTGELFF
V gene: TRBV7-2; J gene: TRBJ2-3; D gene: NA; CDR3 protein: CATRRDWDTDTQYF
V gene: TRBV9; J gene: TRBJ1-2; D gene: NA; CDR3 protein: CASSVEGRYGYTF
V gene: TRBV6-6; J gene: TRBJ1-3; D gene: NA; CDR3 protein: CASRTSGEGGNTIYF
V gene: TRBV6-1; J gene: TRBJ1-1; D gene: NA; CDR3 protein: CASSEEAFFTKGAFF
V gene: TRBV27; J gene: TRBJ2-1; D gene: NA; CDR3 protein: CASSFNAGYRTYNEQFF
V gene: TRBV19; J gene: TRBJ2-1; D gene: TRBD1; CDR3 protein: CASSRQGNEQFF
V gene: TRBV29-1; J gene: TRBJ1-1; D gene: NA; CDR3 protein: CSVDVGNTEAFF